This TCR beta chain was identified during a study of blood T cell repertoires in COVID-19. Study-wide context: Acute and convalescent COVID-19 samples came from the United States, Italy and Spain. The cDNA or gDNA used as material had been derived from T cells, B-cell-depleted T cells, or PBMCs.

Germline CDR1 and CDR2: SGHTA and FQGNSA. The CDR3 spans 15 residues. With V trimmed by 0 bases and J by 4 bases, 0 bases remained unmatched. In the authors' workflow: Estimation of nucleated cell counts relied on the amplification of reference gene primers. Sequencing used immunoSEQ multiplex PCR; TCRdb keeps in-frame clones, though not all of them. That table is the source of V, J and clone size, and D and trimming were worked out from the DNA. The sample carries roughly 260,000 clones, approximately 86% recorded once. The genes are TRBV7-2 and TRBJ2-3, with 11 bases lining up with TRBD2. This TCR was recovered from a woman aged 45-60 years who had recovered from COVID-19. Sequencing was performed on peripheral blood. The DNA for the CDR3 is TGTGCCAGCAGCTTAGCTAGCGGGAGGGCAGATACGCAGTATTTT. Translated: CASSLASGRADTQYF.